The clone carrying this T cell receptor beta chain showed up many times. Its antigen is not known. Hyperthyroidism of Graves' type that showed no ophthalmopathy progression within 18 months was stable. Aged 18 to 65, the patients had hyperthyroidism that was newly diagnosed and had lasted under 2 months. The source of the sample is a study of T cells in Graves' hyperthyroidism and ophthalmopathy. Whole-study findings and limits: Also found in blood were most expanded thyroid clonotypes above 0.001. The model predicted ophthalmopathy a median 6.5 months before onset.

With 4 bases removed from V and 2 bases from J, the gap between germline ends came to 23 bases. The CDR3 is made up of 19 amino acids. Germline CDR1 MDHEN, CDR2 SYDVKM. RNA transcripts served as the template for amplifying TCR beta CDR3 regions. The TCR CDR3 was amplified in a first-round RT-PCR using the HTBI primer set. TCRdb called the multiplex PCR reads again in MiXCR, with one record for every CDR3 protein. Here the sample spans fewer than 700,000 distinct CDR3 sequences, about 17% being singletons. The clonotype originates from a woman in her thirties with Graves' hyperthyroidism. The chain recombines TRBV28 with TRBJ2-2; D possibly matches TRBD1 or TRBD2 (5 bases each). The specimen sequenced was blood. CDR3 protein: CASSYPSRRWGTNTGELFF. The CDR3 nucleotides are TGTGCCAGCAGTTATCCCTCACGGAGGTGGGGCACTAACACCGGGGAGCTGTTTTTT.